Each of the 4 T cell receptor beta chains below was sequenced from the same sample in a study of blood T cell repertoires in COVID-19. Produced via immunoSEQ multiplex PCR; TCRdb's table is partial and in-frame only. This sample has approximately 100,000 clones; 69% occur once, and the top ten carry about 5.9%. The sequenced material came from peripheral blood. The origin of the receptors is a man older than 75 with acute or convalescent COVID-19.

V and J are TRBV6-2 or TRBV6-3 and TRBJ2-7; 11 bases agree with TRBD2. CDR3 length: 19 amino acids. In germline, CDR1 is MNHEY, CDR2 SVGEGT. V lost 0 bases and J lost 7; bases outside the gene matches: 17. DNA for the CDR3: TGTGCCAGCAGTTACTCGACCCTTGAGACTAGCGGGACGGCGCGTGAGCAGTACTTC. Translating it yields CASSYSTLETSGTAREQYF.

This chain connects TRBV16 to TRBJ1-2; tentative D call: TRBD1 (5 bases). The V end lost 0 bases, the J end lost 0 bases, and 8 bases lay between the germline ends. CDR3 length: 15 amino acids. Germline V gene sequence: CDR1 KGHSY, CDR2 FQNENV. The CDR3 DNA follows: TGTGCCAGCAGCCAATCCACAGGCACTAACTATGGCTACACCTTC. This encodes CASSQSTGTNYGYTF.

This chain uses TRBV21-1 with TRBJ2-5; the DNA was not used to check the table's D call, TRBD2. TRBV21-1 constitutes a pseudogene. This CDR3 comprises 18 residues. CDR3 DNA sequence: TGTGCCAGCAGCAACCAGGGACTCCAGCGGGAGGGCCGGGGGACCCAGTACTTC. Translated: CASSNQGLQREGRGTQYF.

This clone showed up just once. For the CDR3, the DNA is TGTGCCAGCAGCTTAATGGCTAGCGTTAGCACAGATACGCAGTATTTT. Its translation is CASSLMASVSTDTQYF. The chain uses TRBV7-8 and TRBJ2-3, with a tentative D call TRBD2 (6 bases). CDR3 length: 16 amino acids. V was shortened by 2 bases and J by 0 bases, with 12 bases between the two germline ends. Per germline, CDR1 SGHVS and CDR2 FQNEAQ. The variable domain in full, completed from reference TRBV7-8 and TRBJ2-3, reads GAGVSQSPRYKVAKRGQDVALRCDPISGHVSLFWYQQALGQGPEFLTYFQNEAQLDKSGLPSDRFFAERPEGSVSTLKIQRTQQEDSAVYLCASSLMASVSTDTQYFGPGTRLTVL.